The next 22 T cell receptor beta chains were all read from a single sample in a study of cytomegalovirus exposure and HLA in healthy donors. The protocol was immunoSEQ multiplex PCR, while the TCRdb copy is restricted to in-frame clones and leaves out a portion. The sample has approximately 100,000 clones, 88% seen once; the top ten hold roughly 2%. Sequencing was done on a sample of PBMCs. Receptors were obtained from a young woman in good health and CMV-seropositive.

The chain employs TRBV16 and TRBJ2-1; TRBD2 aligns across 7 bases. V lost 4 bases, J lost 10 bases, and 7 bases stayed unmatched. Germline lookup yields CDR1 KGHSY and CDR2 FQNENV. This CDR3 contains 13 residues. CDR3 bases: TGTGCCAGCAGCCCTCGGACTAGACAAGAGCAGTTCTTC. This translates into CASSPRTRQEQFF.

This chain links TRBV25-1 with TRBJ2-1, with a tentative D call TRBD2 (6 bases). Germline CDR1 MGHDK, CDR2 SYGVNS. The ends were cut back, 7 bases at V and 2 bases at J, with 9 bases in the middle. CDR3 length: 13 amino acids. CDR3 region: CASNRGTYNEQFF. The CDR3 DNA follows: TGTGCCAGCAATCGGGGGACCTACAATGAGCAGTTCTTC.

V is TRBV6-5 and J is TRBJ1-1, with a tentative D call TRBD1 (6 bases). The germline CDR1 and CDR2 sequences are MNHEY and SVGAGI. CDR3 length equals 14 residues. V was clipped by 7 bases and J by 5 bases, with 17 bases between them. The CDR3 sequence: CASNLARGGTEAFF. The DNA of the CDR3 is TGTGCCAGCAACCTCGCTAGGGGGGGTACTGAAGCTTTCTTT.

V usage is TRBV15 and J usage is TRBJ2-5; 8 bases match TRBD1. Germline V lookup: CDR1 LNHNV, CDR2 YYDKDF (reference sequence). Trimming at V came to 4 bases and at J to 4 bases, leaving 14 bases not matched to a gene. The CDR3 contains 17 residues. CDR3 amino acids: CATSTPTLGQGLETQYF. The CDR3 nucleotides are TGTGCCACCAGCACCCCGACTCTTGGACAGGGTTTAGAGACCCAGTACTTC.

The rearrangement uses TRBV11-2 and TRBJ2-7; the match to TRBD2 covers 8 bases. J was trimmed by 6 bases and V by 5 bases; bases with no gene match: 9. Germline V gene lookup returns CDR1 SGHAT and CDR2 FQNNGV. CDR3 length: 14 amino acids. Here the CDR3 DNA reads TGTGCCAGCAGCGAAGGAGCGGGGGATGTCGAGCAGTACGTC. This gives the protein CASSEGAGDVEQYV.

This clone was seen only a few times. The chain links TRBV11-2 to TRBJ1-1, with 8 bases matching TRBD1. Germline V lookup: CDR1 SGHAT, CDR2 FQNNGV. The V and J ends lost 5 bases and 2 bases, in that order; junction bases with no gene match: 4. The CDR3 is made up of 14 amino acids. CDR3 sequence reads: CASSTTGGNTEAFF. The CDR3 nucleotides read TGTGCCAGCAGCACAACAGGGGGTAACACTGAAGCTTTCTTT.

The V call is TRBV7-9, the J call TRBJ2-7; D possibly corresponds to TRBD2 (6 bases). The CDR3 length is 13 residues. Trimming stripped 5 bases from V and 6 bases from J, with 14 bases between. The germline V gene encodes CDR1 SEHNR and CDR2 FQNEAQ (reference sequence). CDR3 region: CASSLPPGLEQYV. The CDR3 DNA reads as TGTGCCAGCAGCCTGCCCCCGGGACTCGAGCAGTACGTC.

The genes are TRBV28 and TRBJ2-1; 8 bases fit TRBD2. CDR1 and CDR2 from the germline V gene are MDHEN and SYDVKM. The CDR3 runs 16 residues. V lost 5 bases to trimming and J lost 0 bases; unmatched junction nucleotides: 6. The CDR3 DNA follows: TGTGCCAGCAGTCCCGCGGCGGGGGGCTCCTACAATGAGCAGTTCTTC. Amino acids: CASSPAAGGSYNEQFF. Supplemented by reference TRBV28 and TRBJ2-1, the full variable domain reads DVKVTQSSRYLVKRTGEKVFLECVQDMDHENMFWYRQDPGLGLRLIYFSYDVKMKEKGDIPEGYSVSREKKERFSLILESASTNQTSMYLCASSPAAGGSYNEQFFGPGTRLTVL.

The chain recombines TRBV6-4 with TRBJ2-1, with D possibly being TRBD2 (5 bases). The CDR3 extends over 12 amino acids. Trimming cost V 0 bases and J 9 bases, with 6 bases left between them. Germline-derived CDR1 and CDR2 are MRHNA and SNTAGT. The CDR3 is CASSDSEGEQFF. For the CDR3, the DNA is TGTGCCAGCAGTGACTCAGAGGGTGAGCAGTTCTTC.

This chain links TRBV9 with TRBJ2-3; weak D call: TRBD2 (6 bases). Germline V gene sequence: CDR1 SGDLS, CDR2 YYNGEE. The CDR3 is made up of 15 amino acids. Trimming removed 3 bases from V and 0 bases from J, with 11 bases in between. The CDR3 coding sequence is TGTGCCAGCAGCGCCGGGGGTGGGAGCACAGATACGCAGTATTTT. This sequence encodes CASSAGGGSTDTQYF.

This clone has only one observation. The V call is TRBV5-6, the J call TRBJ2-2, with a possible D match to TRBD1 (6 bases). Between the trimmed V and J ends, which lost 4 bases and 2 bases, there was a span of 12 bases. The V gene's germline CDR1 is SGHDT and CDR2 YYEEEE. This CDR3 comprises 15 residues. Here the CDR3 DNA reads TGTGCCAGCAGCCCCGGACAGAAAAACACCGGGGAGCTGTTTTTT. Translated: CASSPGQKNTGELFF. Looking up the rest from reference TRBV5-6 and TRBJ2-2 gives the full variable domain: DAGVTQSPTHLIKTRGQQVTLRCSPKSGHDTVSWYQQALGQGPQFIFQYYEEEERQRGNFPDRFSGHQFPNYSSELNVNALLLGDSALYLCASSPGQKNTGELFFGEGSRLTVL.

This chain connects TRBV27 to TRBJ1-2; no definite D call. The CDR3 runs to 14 residues. V was shortened by 0 bases and J by 2 bases, with 7 bases between the two germline ends. Germline lookup yields CDR1 MNHEY and CDR2 SMNVEV (reference sequence). The CDR3 region is CASSLSGLNYGYTF. CDR3 in DNA: TGTGCCAGCAGTTTATCCGGTTTGAACTATGGCTACACCTTC.

The chain is built from TRBV6-5 and TRBJ1-1, with D possibly TRBD1 on 5 matching bases. This CDR3 comprises 14 residues. Trimming left V 5 bases short and J 5 bases short, with 15 bases between. The germline CDR1 and CDR2 sequences are MNHEY and SVGAGI. The CDR3 spells CASSTGVFLTEAFF. CDR3 DNA: TGTGCCAGCAGTACGGGGGTTTTTTTAACTGAAGCTTTCTTT.

This sequence joins TRBV5-5 and TRBJ1-6, with D perhaps matching TRBD1 (6 bases). The V and J ends lost 4 bases and 6 bases respectively, with 23 bases between them. Germline V lookup: CDR1 SGHKS, CDR2 YYEKEE (reference sequence). CDR3 size: 18 residues. The CDR3 coding sequence is TGTGCCAGCAGCCCGGGGGCGGTACTCAGGGAGGGTAATTCACCCCTCCACTTT. It encodes CASSPGAVLREGNSPLHF.

The chain carries TRBV2 and TRBJ1-4; weak D call: TRBD1 (6 bases). This CDR3 has 13 residues. CDR1 and CDR2 from the germline V gene are SNHLY and FYNNEI. V lost 6 bases, J lost 6 bases, and 11 bases lay in between. The CDR3 sequence is CASSRGAYEKLFF. CDR3 sequence (DNA): TGTGCCAGCAGCCGGGGGGCTTATGAAAAACTGTTTTTT.

A note on this clone: No conserved phenylalanine or tryptophan is present at the end of the CDR3, so a read error is the likely explanation. Because the CDR3's place on the DNA is in doubt, the DNA is left out and the CDR3 is given as listed by TCRdb. This rearrangement joins TRBV7-2 to TRBJ1-1; the D call in the table, TRBD1, was not verified against the DNA. The CDR3 region is 11 residues in length, termini included. CDR1 is SGHTA and CDR2 is FQGNSA in the germline V gene. CDR3 sequence: CASSQVGLQGC.

The V and J genes are TRBV6-5 and TRBJ1-1, with D possibly being TRBD1 (5 bases). Trimming shortened V by 5 bases and J by 2 bases, and 9 bases separated the two germline ends. Germline V gives CDR1 MNHEY, CDR2 SVGAGI. The CDR3 spans 13 residues. CDR3 region: CASSRGINTEAFF. The DNA of the CDR3 is TGTGCCAGCAGTAGGGGAATCAACACTGAAGCTTTCTTT.

This chain's CDR3 is CASSLRLAGVGELFF. The CDR3 nucleotides are TGTGCCAGCAGCTTACGTCTAGCGGGGGTAGGGGAGCTGTTTTTT. J is TRBJ2-2 and V is TRBV7-8; 10 bases line up with TRBD2. CDR3 length equals 15 residues. Germline lookup yields CDR1 SGHVS and CDR2 FQNEAQ. The V gene end was trimmed by 2 bases and the J gene end by 8 bases; junction bases not matched to a gene: 5.

The V gene is TRBV7-2, the J gene TRBJ1-6; 7 positions match TRBD1. The ends lost 1 base at V and 10 bases at J; junction bases unmatched: 10. The germline gives CDR1 SGHTA, CDR2 FQGNSA. CDR3 length: 16 amino acids. The CDR3 sequence is CASSLGGGTVISPLHF. CDR3 nucleotide sequence: TGTGCCAGCAGCTTAGGAGGAGGGACAGTTATCTCACCCCTCCACTTT.

The V and J genes are TRBV7-2 and TRBJ2-7; 9 bases fit TRBD2. The CDR3 spans 16 residues. The ends lost 2 bases at V and 7 bases at J; junction bases unmatched: 12. Germline V gene sequence: CDR1 SGHTA, CDR2 FQGNSA. CDR3 loop: CASSLISGGILTEQYV. The CDR3 DNA reads TGTGCCAGCAGCTTAATAAGCGGGGGGATACTTACGGAGCAGTACGTC.

The chain recombines TRBV7-9 with TRBJ2-7; TRBD2 matches 8 bases. The germline V gene has CDR1 SEHNR and CDR2 FQNEAQ (reference sequence). The CDR3 runs 16 residues. V trimming: 0 bases; J trimming: 3 bases; junction bases outside the gene matches: 7. Here the CDR3 reads CASSLAEAGGHYEQYF. The CDR3 coding sequence is TGTGCCAGCAGCTTAGCGGAGGCGGGGGGCCACTACGAGCAGTACTTC.

This clone has only a few counts. The CDR3 is CASSLQGRDEQYV. DNA for the CDR3: TGTGCCAGCAGCTTACAGGGTCGAGACGAGCAGTACGTC. The chain recombines TRBV5-4 with TRBJ2-7; D might be TRBD1 (6 bases). Trimming stripped 2 bases from V and 5 bases from J, with 11 bases between. The CDR3 has 13 residues. Germline loops: CDR1 SGHNT, CDR2 YYREEE (reference sequence).